The sequence of this T cell receptor (beta chain) was determined in a study of shared clonotypes between healthy human individuals. Concerning this clone: Its antigen is not known.

Whole-study findings and limits: It was observed that about 5% of naive CD4 clonotypes were shared across a few donors. The small donor group covered limited genetic and exposure diversity.

The length of the CDR3 is 13 residues. Trimming cost V 7 bases and J 3 bases, with 12 bases left between them. The germline CDR1 and CDR2 sequences are MNHNS and SASEGT. Measured with immunoSEQ multiplex PCR; TCRdb has only the in-frame clones, and not every one. The top ten hold 16% of the sample, which has about 330,000 clones, around 87% seen once. The TCR sequence derives from a man in his late teens or twenties in good health. The J gene is TRBJ1-1, the V gene TRBV6-1; D call uncertain. The source material was memory CD8+ T cells sorted from blood. Subset here: CD45RO+ cells pooled with CCR7-negative TemRA cells. CDR3 bases: TGTGCCAGCATAGGTCCTGGGCACACTGAAGCTTTCTTT. The encoded protein is CASIGPGHTEAFF.